What follows are 17 T cell receptor beta chains derived from one specimen sequenced in a study of cytomegalovirus exposure and HLA in healthy donors. 13 Jbeta primers and 60 Vbeta primers were used for the PCR. The protocol was immunoSEQ multiplex PCR, while the TCRdb copy is restricted to in-frame clones and leaves out a portion. The table includes 99,000 or so clones, 60% to 80% detected once. What was sequenced was PBMCs. Source of these receptors: a young man in good health and CMV-seronegative.

The genes are TRBV28 and TRBJ1-2; D call uncertain. CDR1 MDHEN and CDR2 SYDVKM come from the germline V gene. The CDR3 consists of 14 residues. V lost 3 bases to trimming and J lost 2 bases, with 10 bases between them. The CDR3 coding sequence is TGTGCCAGCAGTTTTCTGGAGCGGAACTATGGCTACACCTTC. This encodes CASSFLERNYGYTF.

The chain links TRBV29-1 to TRBJ1-2; perhaps TRBD1 as D (5 bases). The CDR3 extends over 13 amino acids. CDR1 is SQVTM and CDR2 is ANQGSEA in the germline V gene. V shed 6 bases and J shed 4 bases, with 15 bases lying between them. The CDR3 is CSVPGVGGYGYTF. Here the CDR3 DNA reads TGCAGCGTCCCAGGAGTCGGGGGCTATGGCTACACCTTC.

The CDR3 reads CASSLGPAPGGSTEAFF. For the CDR3, the DNA is TGTGCCAGCAGCTTGGGGCCGGCGCCCGGAGGGAGCACTGAAGCTTTCTTT. The J gene is TRBJ1-1, the V gene TRBV5-6; no definite D call. V lost 0 bases and J lost 4, with 19 bases in between. The CDR3 is made up of 17 amino acids. Germline CDR1 is SGHDT and CDR2 is YYEEEE.

The CDR3 loop is CASSLEGTATETQYF. As DNA, the CDR3 is TGTGCCAGCAGCTTAGAAGGGACAGCGACGGAGACCCAGTACTTC. The rearrangement uses TRBV7-2 and TRBJ2-5; 7 bases align to TRBD1. V was pared by 1 base and J by 5 bases, with 7 bases of the junction left unmatched. The CDR3 totals 15 residues. The V gene's germline CDR1 is SGHTA and CDR2 FQGNSA.

The rearrangement joins TRBV18 to TRBJ2-1, with TRBD2 identical over 8 bases. The CDR3 consists of 13 residues. The V gene end was trimmed by 6 bases and the J gene end by 6 bases; junction bases not matched to a gene: 4. Germline CDR1 and CDR2: KGHSH and LQKENI. CDR3 loop: CASSPGTSNEQFF. The CDR3 DNA is TGTGCCAGCTCCCCAGGGACTAGCAATGAGCAGTTCTTC.

CDR3 residues: CASSFAGLNTEAFF. CDR3 nucleotides: TGTGCCAGCAGCTTCGCAGGCCTGAACACTGAAGCTTTCTTT. The chain links TRBV5-6 to TRBJ1-1; no clear D. The CDR3 has 14 residues. Germline CDR1 and CDR2: SGHDT and YYEEEE. The V gene lost 2 bases and the J gene lost 0 bases, with 8 bases spanning the gap.

The V call is TRBV6-6, the J call TRBJ2-1; maybe TRBD2 (6 bases). The germline V and J ends were trimmed by 5 bases and 6 bases, with 17 bases remaining between them. The CDR3 sequence is 15 residues long. Per the germline V gene, CDR1 is MNHNY and CDR2 is SVGAGI (reference sequence). CDR3 protein: CASSTPRGRFNEQFF. The CDR3 DNA follows: TGTGCCAGCAGTACCCCTCGGGGGAGGTTCAATGAGCAGTTCTTC.

This chain links TRBV7-9 with TRBJ1-1; 10 bases match TRBD1. With 5 bases clipped from V and 3 bases from J, the junction kept 3 bases outside the gene matches. The germline CDR1 and CDR2 sequences are SEHNR and FQNEAQ (reference sequence). The CDR3 covers 14 residues. The CDR3 here is CASSIGTGDTEAFF. The CDR3 DNA follows: TGTGCCAGCAGCATAGGGACAGGGGACACTGAAGCTTTCTTT.

The rearrangement joins TRBV9 to TRBJ1-3, with D possibly TRBD1 on 5 matching bases. There are 14 residues in the CDR3. Germline V gives CDR1 SGDLS, CDR2 YYNGEE. V was pared by 3 bases and J by 4 bases, with 11 bases between. The CDR3 coding sequence is TGTGCCAGCAGCGCACGACGACAGGGAAACACCATATATTTT. This translates into CASSARRQGNTIYF.

The chain joins TRBV7-2 to TRBJ2-5; weak D call: TRBD2 (6 bases). The J call may be faulty, since TRBJ2-7 better matches the DNA end. Germline CDR1 and CDR2: SGHTA and FQGNSA. This CDR3 is built from 13 residues. The CDR3, as DNA: TGTGCCAGCAGCTTAGGGAGGGACTACGAGCAGTACTTC. It codes for CASSLGRDYEQYF.

This clone showed up just once. The CDR3 sequence is CASSRGLAGGGDTQYF. The CDR3 DNA is TGTGCCAGCAGCAGGGGACTAGCGGGAGGAGGAGATACGCAGTATTTT. V is TRBV7-3 and J is TRBJ2-3; 15 bases agree with TRBD2. CDR3 length: 16 amino acids. The trim removed 5 bases at V and 5 bases at J, leaving 5 bases unmatched. The germline V gene encodes CDR1 SGHTA and CDR2 FQGTGA. Using reference TRBV7-3 and TRBJ2-3 for the parts outside the CDR3, the full variable domain is GAGVSQTPSNKVTEKGKYVELRCDPISGHTALYWYRQSLGQGPEFLIYFQGTGAADDSGLPNDRFFAVRPEGSVSTLKIQRTERGDSAVYLCASSRGLAGGGDTQYFGPGTRLTVL.

CDR3 amino acids: CASSAWDRRTGNTIYF. The DNA of the CDR3 is TGTGCCAGCAGCGCCTGGGACAGGAGGACTGGAAACACCATATATTTT. V usage is TRBV5-5 and J usage is TRBJ1-3, with 8 bases identical to TRBD1. Trimming took 4 bases from V and 2 from J; bases not matched to a gene: 8. CDR3 length: 16 residues. Germline V gene sequence: CDR1 SGHKS, CDR2 YYEKEE (reference sequence).

CDR3 region: CASSKKGAGNTEAFF. CDR3 sequence (DNA): TGTGCCAGTAGTAAAAAGGGGGCCGGGAACACTGAAGCTTTCTTT. This rearrangement joins TRBV19 to TRBJ1-1; 7 nucleotides match TRBD1. V shed 4 bases and J 1 base; nucleotides not matched to a gene: 6. Germline values: CDR1 LNHDA, CDR2 SQIVND (reference sequence). This CDR3 contains 15 residues.

Worth noting for this clone: This same CDR3 is encoded by further DNA sequences in the sample. The chain couples TRBV27 to TRBJ2-7; the match to TRBD2 covers 11 bases. The V gene's germline CDR1 is MNHEY and CDR2 SMNVEV (reference sequence). The V segment lost 6 bases and the J segment 7 bases; nucleotides outside the gene matches: 8. CDR3 length: 14 residues. The CDR3 nucleotides are TGTGCCAGCAGATTAGCGGGAGGGCCCGGGGAGCAGTACTTC. Translated, it gives CASRLAGGPGEQYF.

V gene TRBV19 combines with J gene TRBJ2-5, with TRBD2 identical over 9 bases. The V segment lost 6 bases and the J segment 5 bases; nucleotides outside the gene matches: 7. The CDR3 runs 14 residues. CDR1 LNHDA and CDR2 SQIVND come from the germline V gene (reference sequence). This CDR3 is CASRLAGGPETQYF. CDR3 coding DNA: TGTGCCAGTAGGCTCGCGGGAGGGCCGGAGACCCAGTACTTC.

The chain combines TRBV28 with TRBJ1-2; D remains ambiguous. Germline lookup yields CDR1 MDHEN and CDR2 SYDVKM. The ends were cut back, 2 bases at V and 2 bases at J, with 6 bases in the middle. This CDR3 region has 13 residues. CDR3 DNA sequence: TGTGCCAGCAGTTTAACGGGGAACTATGGCTACACCTTC. Protein: CASSLTGNYGYTF.

V usage is TRBV27 and J usage is TRBJ1-1, with 7 bases aligning to TRBD1. The V and J ends lost 6 bases and 0 bases, in that order; junction bases with no gene match: 1. Germline CDR1 reads MNHEY; CDR2 reads SMNVEV (reference sequence). The length of the CDR3 is 13 residues. The CDR3 DNA reads as TGTGCCAGCAGGGGACAGATGAACACTGAAGCTTTCTTT. Translated: CASRGQMNTEAFF.